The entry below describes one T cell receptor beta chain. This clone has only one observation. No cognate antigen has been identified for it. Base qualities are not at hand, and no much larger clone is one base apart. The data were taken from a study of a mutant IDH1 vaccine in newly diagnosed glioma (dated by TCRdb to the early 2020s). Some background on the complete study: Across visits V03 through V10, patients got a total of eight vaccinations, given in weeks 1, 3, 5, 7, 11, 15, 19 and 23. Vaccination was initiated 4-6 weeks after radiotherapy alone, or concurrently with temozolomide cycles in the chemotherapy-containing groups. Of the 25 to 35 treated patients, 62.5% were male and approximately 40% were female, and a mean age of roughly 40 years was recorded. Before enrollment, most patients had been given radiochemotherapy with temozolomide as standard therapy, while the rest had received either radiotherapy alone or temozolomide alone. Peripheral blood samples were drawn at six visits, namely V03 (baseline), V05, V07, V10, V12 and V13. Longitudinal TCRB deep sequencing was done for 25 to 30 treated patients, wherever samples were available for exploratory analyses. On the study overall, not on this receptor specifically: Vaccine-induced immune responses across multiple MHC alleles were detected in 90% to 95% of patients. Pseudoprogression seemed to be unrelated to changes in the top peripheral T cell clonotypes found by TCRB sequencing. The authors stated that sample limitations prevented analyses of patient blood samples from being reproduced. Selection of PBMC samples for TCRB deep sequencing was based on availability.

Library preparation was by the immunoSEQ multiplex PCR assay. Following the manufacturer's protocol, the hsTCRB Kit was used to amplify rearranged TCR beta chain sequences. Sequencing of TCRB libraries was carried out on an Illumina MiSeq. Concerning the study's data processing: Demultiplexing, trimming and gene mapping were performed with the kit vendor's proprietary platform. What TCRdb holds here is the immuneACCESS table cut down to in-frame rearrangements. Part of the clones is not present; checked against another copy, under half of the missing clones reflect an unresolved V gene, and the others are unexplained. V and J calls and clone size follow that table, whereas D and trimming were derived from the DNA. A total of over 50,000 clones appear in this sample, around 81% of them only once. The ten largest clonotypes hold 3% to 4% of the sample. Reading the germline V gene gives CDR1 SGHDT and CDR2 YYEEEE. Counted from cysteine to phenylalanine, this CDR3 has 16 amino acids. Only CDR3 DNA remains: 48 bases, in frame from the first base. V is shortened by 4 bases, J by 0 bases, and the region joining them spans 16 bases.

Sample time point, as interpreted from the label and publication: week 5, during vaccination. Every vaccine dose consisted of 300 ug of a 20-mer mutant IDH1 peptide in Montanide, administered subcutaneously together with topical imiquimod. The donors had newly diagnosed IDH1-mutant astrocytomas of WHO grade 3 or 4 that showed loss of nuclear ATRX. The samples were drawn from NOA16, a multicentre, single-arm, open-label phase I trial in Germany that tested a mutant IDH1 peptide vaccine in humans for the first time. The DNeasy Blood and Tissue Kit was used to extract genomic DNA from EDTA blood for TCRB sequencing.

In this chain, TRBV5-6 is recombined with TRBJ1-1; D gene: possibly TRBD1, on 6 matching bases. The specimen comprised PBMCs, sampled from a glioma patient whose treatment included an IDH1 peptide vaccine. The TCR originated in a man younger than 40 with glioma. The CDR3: CASSPHGGAMNTEAFF. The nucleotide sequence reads TGTGCCAGCAGCCCTCATGGGGGGGCGATGAACACTGAAGCTTTCTTT.